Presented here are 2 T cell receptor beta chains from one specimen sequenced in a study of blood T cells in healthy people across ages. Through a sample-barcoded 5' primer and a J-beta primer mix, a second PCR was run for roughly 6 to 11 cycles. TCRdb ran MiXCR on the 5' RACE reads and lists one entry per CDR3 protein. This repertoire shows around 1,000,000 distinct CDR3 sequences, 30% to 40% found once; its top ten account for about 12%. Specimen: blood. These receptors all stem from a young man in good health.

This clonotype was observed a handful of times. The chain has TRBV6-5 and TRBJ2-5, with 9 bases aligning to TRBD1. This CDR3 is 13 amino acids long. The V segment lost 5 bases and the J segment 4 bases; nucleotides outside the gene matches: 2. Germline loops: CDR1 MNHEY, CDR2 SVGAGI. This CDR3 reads CASSTDRGETQYF. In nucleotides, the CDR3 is TGTGCCAGCAGTACGGACAGGGGAGAGACCCAGTACTTC.

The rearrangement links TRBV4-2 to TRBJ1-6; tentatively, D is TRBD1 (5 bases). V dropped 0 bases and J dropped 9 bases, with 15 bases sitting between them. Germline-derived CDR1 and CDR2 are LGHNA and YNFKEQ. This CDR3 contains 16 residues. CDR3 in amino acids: CASSQEWEGKASPLHF. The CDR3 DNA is TGTGCCAGCAGCCAAGAATGGGAGGGGAAGGCTTCACCCCTCCACTTT.